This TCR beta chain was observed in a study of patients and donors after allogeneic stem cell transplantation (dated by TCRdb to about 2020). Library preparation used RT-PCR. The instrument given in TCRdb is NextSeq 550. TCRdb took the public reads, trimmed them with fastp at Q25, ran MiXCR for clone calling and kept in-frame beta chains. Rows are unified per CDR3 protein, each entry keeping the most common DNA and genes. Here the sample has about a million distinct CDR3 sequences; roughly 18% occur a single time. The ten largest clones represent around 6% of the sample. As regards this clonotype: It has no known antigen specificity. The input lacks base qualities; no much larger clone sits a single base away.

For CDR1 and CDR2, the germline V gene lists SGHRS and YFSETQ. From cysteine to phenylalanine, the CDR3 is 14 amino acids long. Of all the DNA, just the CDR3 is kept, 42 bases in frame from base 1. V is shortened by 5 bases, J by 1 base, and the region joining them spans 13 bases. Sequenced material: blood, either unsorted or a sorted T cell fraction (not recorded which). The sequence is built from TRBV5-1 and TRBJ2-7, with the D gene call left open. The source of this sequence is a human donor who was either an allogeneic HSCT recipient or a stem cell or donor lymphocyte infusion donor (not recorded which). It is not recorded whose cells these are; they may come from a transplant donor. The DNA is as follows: TGCGCCAGCAGACCGGGCGCAGCATCCTACGAGCAGTACTTC. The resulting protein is CASRPGAASYEQYF.